This entry lists 6 T cell receptor beta chains sequenced from one sample in a study of spatial heterogeneity in lung cancer. TCRdb recomputed calls from the 5' RACE reads with MiXCR, one row per CDR3 protein. Seen here are about 38,000 distinct CDR3 sequences, 6.5% to 9% observed once, and the top ten hold approximately 30%. This sample's time point: sample taken at primary tumor resection. The authors sequenced whole RNA from tumor, nontumor lung or frozen PBMC without sorting. This material consisted of PBMCs, taken at surgery. The receptor source for this set is a male donor with early-stage non-small cell lung cancer.

This clonotype was seen at least ten times. The J gene is TRBJ2-2, the V gene TRBV6-2 or TRBV6-3, with 11 bases identical to TRBD2. CDR1 and CDR2 (germline): MNHEY, SVGEGT. Losses at the gene ends were 6 bases for V and 6 bases for J; bases not matched to a gene: 6. This CDR3 contains 15 residues. CDR3 nucleotide sequence: TGTGCCAGCAGCTTTACTAGCGGGAGATCCGGGGAGCTGTTTTTT. Translated, it gives CASSFTSGRSGELFF.

This clonotype was seen a few times. J is TRBJ2-5 and V is TRBV5-1; possible D gene TRBD2, 6 bases. The CDR3 extends over 13 amino acids. Germline V lookup: CDR1 SGHRS, CDR2 YFSETQ. Trimming left V 4 bases short and J 5 bases short, with 12 bases between. This chain's CDR3 is CASSRARGETQYF. As DNA, the CDR3 is TGCGCCAGCAGCCGGGCTCGGGGGGAGACCCAGTACTTC.

The rearrangement joins TRBV20-1 to TRBJ2-7; D may be TRBD1 or TRBD2 (5 bases each). Trimming stripped 2 bases from V and 4 bases from J, with 15 bases between. The CDR3 spans 14 residues. Germline V gene sequence: CDR1 DFQATT, CDR2 SNEGSKA (reference sequence). Here the CDR3 reads CSARPPRDGYEQYF. CDR3 nucleotide sequence: TGCAGTGCTAGACCCCCGAGGGACGGGTACGAGCAGTACTTC.

This clonotype came up a few times. The gene calls are TRBV5-5 and TRBJ2-2; D is possibly TRBD1 (7 bases). The CDR3 runs 16 residues. The V and J ends lost 0 bases and 5 bases respectively, with 14 bases between them. CDR1 SGHKS and CDR2 YYEKEE come from the germline V gene (reference sequence). The CDR3 here is CASSLGPTGRTGELFF. CDR3 DNA: TGTGCCAGCAGCTTGGGTCCGACAGGGAGGACCGGGGAGCTGTTTTTT.

The chain carries TRBV20-1 and TRBJ2-5, with D tentatively TRBD2 (5 bases). From germline, CDR1 is DFQATT and CDR2 SNEGSKA (reference sequence). V was shortened by 0 bases and J by 0 bases, with 5 bases between the two germline ends. The CDR3 length is 13 residues. In DNA form, the CDR3 reads TGCAGTGCTAGAGAGACTAACCAAGAGACCCAGTACTTC. This codes for CSARETNQETQYF.

The sample holds many counts of this clonotype. The chain uses TRBV7-3 and TRBJ1-1; possible D gene TRBD1, 5 bases. The germline CDR1 and CDR2 sequences are SGHTA and FQGTGA. The V gene lost 4 bases and the J gene lost 1 base, with 10 bases spanning the gap. This CDR3 has 14 residues. CDR3 sequence: CASSSQGANTEAFF. CDR3 DNA sequence: TGTGCCAGCAGCTCCCAAGGGGCGAACACTGAAGCTTTCTTT.